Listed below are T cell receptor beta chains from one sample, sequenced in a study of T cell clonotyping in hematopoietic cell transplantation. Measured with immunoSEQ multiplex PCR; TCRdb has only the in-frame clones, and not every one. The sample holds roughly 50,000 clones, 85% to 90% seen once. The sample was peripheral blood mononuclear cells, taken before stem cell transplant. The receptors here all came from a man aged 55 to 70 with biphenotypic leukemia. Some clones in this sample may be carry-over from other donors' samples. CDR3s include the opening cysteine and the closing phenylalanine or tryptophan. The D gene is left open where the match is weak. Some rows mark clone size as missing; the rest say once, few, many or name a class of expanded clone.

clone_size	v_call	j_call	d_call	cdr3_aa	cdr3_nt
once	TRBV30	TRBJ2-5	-	CAWTPGSSGTTTQYF	TGTGCCTGGACCCCCGGAAGTAGCGGCACAACGACCCAGTACTTC
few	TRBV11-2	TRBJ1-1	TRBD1	CASSLNPGQGTAFF	TGTGCCAGCAGCTTGAATCCGGGACAGGGGACGGCTTTCTTT
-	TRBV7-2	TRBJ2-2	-	CASSQARVNTGELFF	TGTGCCAGCAGCCAAGCGAGAGTAAACACCGGGGAGCTGTTTTTT
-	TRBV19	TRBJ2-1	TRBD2	CASTPSGGSGNEQFF	TGTGCCAGTACCCCCTCGGGGGGTAGCGGGAATGAGCAGTTCTTC
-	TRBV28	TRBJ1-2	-	CASSLMGANYGYTF	TGTGCCAGCAGTTTAATGGGAGCTAACTATGGCTACACCTTC
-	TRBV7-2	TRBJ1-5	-	CASSLWRVGSNQPQHF	TGTGCCAGCAGCTTATGGCGGGTCGGTAGCAATCAGCCCCAGCATTTT
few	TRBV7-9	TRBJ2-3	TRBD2	CASSRTRRAGGSTDTQYF	TGTGCCAGCAGCCGAACGAGGAGGGCGGGAGGTTCCACAGATACGCAGTATTTT
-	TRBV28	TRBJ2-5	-	CASSQQDQQETQYF	TGTGCCAGCAGTCAACAGGATCAGCAAGAGACCCAGTACTTC
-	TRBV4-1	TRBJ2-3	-	CASSQGYSTDTQYF	TGCGCCAGCAGCCAGGGGTATAGCACAGATACGCAGTATTTT
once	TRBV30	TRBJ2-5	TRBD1	CAWSPTGAGAQYF	TGTGCCTGGAGCCCGACAGGGGCTGGGGCCCAGTACTTC
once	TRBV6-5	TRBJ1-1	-	CASIGPGNTEAFF	TGTGCCAGCATTGGCCCAGGGAACACTGAAGCTTTCTTT
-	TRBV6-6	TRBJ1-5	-	CASSYSRGPQHF	TGTGCCAGCAGTTATTCAAGGGGGCCCCAGCATTTT
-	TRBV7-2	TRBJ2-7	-	CASSQGPEREQYF	TGTGCCAGCAGCCAGGGACCTGAGCGCGAGCAGTACTTC
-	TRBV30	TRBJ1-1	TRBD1	CAWSPTGVETEAFF	TGTGCCTGGAGCCCCACAGGGGTGGAGACTGAAGCTTTCTTT
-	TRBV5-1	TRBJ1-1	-	CASSLFPAQGTEAFF	TGCGCCAGCAGTTTGTTCCCTGCCCAGGGCACTGAAGCTTTCTTT
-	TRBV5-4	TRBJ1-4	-	CASSPRSDNEKLFF	TGTGCCAGCTCTCCCCGCAGCGATAATGAAAAACTGTTTTTT
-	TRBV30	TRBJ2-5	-	CAWSDRRLQETQYF	TGTGCCTGGAGTGATAGGAGACTCCAAGAGACCCAGTACTTC
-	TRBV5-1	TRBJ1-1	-	CASGEDGNTEAFF	TGCGCCAGCGGCGAGGATGGGAACACTGAAGCTTTCTTT
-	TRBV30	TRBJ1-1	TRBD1	CAGQGGDTEAFF	TGTGCCGGACAGGGAGGGGACACTGAAGCTTTCTTT
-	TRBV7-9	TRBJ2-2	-	CASSSTTWATGELFF	TGTGCCAGCAGCTCCACAACATGGGCCACCGGGGAGCTGTTTTTT
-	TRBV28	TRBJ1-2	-	CASSFEQRAYGYTF	TGTGCCAGCAGTTTCGAGCAGAGAGCTTATGGCTACACCTTC
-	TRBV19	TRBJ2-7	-	CASSNPVREAPYEQYF	TGTGCCAGTAGTAACCCAGTGAGAGAGGCTCCCTACGAGCAGTACTTC
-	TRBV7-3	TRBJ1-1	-	CASSPRGRDTEAFF	TGTGCCAGCTCTCCCAGGGGCCGGGACACTGAAGCTTTCTTT
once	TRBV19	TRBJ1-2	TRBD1	CASTKRSGTGGFVGYGYTF	TGTGCCAGTACCAAGAGGTCCGGGACAGGGGGCTTTGTTGGGTATGGCTACACCTTC
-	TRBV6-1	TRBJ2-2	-	CASSEAGGGSGELFF	TGTGCCAGCAGTGAAGCAGGTGGGGGCTCCGGGGAGCTGTTTTTT
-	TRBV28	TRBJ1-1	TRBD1	CASSLRTGRSRAFF	TGTGCCAGCAGTTTGAGGACAGGGAGATCCCGAGCTTTCTTT
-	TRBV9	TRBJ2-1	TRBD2	CASSVEGGLADEQFF	TGTGCCAGCAGCGTAGAGGGGGGACTAGCGGATGAGCAGTTCTTC
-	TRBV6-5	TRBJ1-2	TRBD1	CASRPTGGANYGYTF	TGTGCCAGCAGGCCGACAGGGGGTGCTAACTATGGCTACACCTTC
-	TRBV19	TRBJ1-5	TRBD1	CASSITGAGQPQHF	TGTGCCAGTAGTATCACAGGGGCTGGTCAGCCCCAGCATTTT
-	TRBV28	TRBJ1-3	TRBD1	CASSFPGDSRSGNTIYF	TGTGCCAGCAGTTTCCCTGGGGACAGCCGCTCTGGAAACACCATATATTTT
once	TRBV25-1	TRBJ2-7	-	CASSRGMVYEQYF	TGTGCCAGCAGTCGCGGGATGGTCTACGAGCAGTACTTC
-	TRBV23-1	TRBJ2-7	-	CASSWAFGVSYEQYF	TGCGCCAGCAGTTGGGCCTTTGGAGTTTCCTACGAGCAGTACTTC
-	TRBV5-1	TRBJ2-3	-	CASSLEGLTTDTQYF	TGCGCCAGCAGCTTGGAGGGACTCACCACAGATACGCAGTATTTT
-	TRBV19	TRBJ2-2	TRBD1	CASSLQGANTGELFF	TGTGCCAGTAGTCTCCAGGGGGCGAACACCGGGGAGCTGTTTTTT
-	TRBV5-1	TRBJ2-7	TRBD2	CASSLAGTSGRPGASAYEQYF	TGCGCCAGCAGCTTGGCGGGGACTAGCGGGAGACCTGGGGCTTCCGCCTACGAGCAGTACTTC
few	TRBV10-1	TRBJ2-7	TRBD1	CASSWDRLGEQYF	TGCGCCAGCAGTTGGGACAGGCTCGGCGAGCAGTACTTC
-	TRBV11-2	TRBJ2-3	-	CASSLRSGSTDTQYF	TGTGCCAGCAGCTTAAGATCGGGTTCCACAGATACGCAGTATTTT
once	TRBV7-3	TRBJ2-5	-	CASSFSTGRETQYF	TGTGCCAGCAGCTTCTCGACAGGGAGGGAGACCCAGTACTTC
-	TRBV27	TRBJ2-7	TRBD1	CASSYRGQEQYF	TGTGCCAGCAGTTACAGGGGGCAGGAGCAGTACTTC
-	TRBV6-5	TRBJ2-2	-	CASSYGGVDTGELFF	TGTGCCAGCAGTTACGGTGGCGTTGACACCGGGGAGCTGTTTTTT
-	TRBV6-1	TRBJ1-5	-	CASSEARRQPQHF	TGTGCCAGCAGTGAAGCGCGTCGGCAGCCCCAGCATTTT
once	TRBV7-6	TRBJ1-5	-	CASSARGGQPQHF	TGTGCCAGCAGCGCGAGGGGGGGCCAGCCCCAGCATTTT
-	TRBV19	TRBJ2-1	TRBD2	CASRGLVAVEQFF	TGTGCCAGTAGGGGACTAGTCGCCGTTGAGCAGTTCTTC
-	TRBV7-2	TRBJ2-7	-	CASSPDLGDYEQYF	TGTGCCAGCAGCCCTGACTTGGGCGACTACGAGCAGTACTTC
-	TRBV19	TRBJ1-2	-	CAAGDVIYGYTF	TGTGCCGCAGGGGACGTCATCTATGGCTACACCTTC
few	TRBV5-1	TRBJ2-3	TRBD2	CASSLYPGVAGPTDTQYF	TGCGCCAGCAGCTTGTACCCTGGGGTAGCGGGACCAACAGATACGCAGTATTTT
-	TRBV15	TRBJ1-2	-	CATSRDLGYVYTF	TGTGCCACCAGCAGAGATTTGGGCTATGTCTACACCTTC
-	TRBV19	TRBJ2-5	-	CASSPWSLGETQYF	TGTGCCAGTAGTCCGTGGTCTCTGGGAGAGACCCAGTACTTC